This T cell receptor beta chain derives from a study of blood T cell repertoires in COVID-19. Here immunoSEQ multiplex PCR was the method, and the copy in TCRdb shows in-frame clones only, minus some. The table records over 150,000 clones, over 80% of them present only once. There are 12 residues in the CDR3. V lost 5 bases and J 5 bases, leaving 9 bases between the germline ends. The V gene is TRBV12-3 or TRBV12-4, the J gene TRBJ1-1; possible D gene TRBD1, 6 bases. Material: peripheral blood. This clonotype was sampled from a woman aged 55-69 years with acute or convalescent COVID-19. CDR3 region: CASSPGQTEAFF. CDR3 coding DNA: TGTGCCAGCAGTCCCGGACAGACTGAAGCTTTCTTT.